This is a list of T cell receptor beta chains from one sample in a study of T cell repertoires in cytomegalovirus infection. Antigens of these TCRs are unknown. One entry per CDR3 protein results from TCRdb running MiXCR on the reads. The profile shows about 500,000 distinct CDR3 sequences, around 35% of them singletons. The sequenced sample was cultured PBMCs, obtained from culture after CMV antigen stimulation. These receptors were obtained from a human donor in good health (CMV status not recorded). Some clones in this sample may be carry-over from other donors' samples. The CDR3 runs from the conserved cysteine through the conserved F or W. A D gene is named only where the DNA matches it firmly. Some rows mark clone size as missing; the rest say once, few, many or name a class of expanded clone.

abundance	j_gene	len	d_gene	v_gene	CDR3nt	CDR3aa
NA	TRBJ2-7	16	TRBD2	TRBV6-2/TRBV6-3	TGTGCCAGCAGTAACCGACTAGCGGGAGCCCCCCACGAGCAGTACTTC	CASSNRLAGAPHEQYF
many	TRBJ2-2	13	NA	TRBV7-2	TGTGCCAGCACCCAAAGACAGCCCGGGGAGCTGTTTTTT	CASTQRQPGELFF
few	TRBJ2-7	14	NA	TRBV5-4	TGTGCCAGCAGCTCAAGGACAGTTCCCACCGAGCAGTACTTC	CASSSRTVPTEQYF
few	TRBJ2-1	15	TRBD1	TRBV4-3	TGCGCCAGCAGCCAAGGGACAGGTGCGGGCAATGAGCAGTTCTTC	CASSQGTGAGNEQFF
NA	TRBJ2-5	14	NA	TRBV6-5	TGTGCCAGCAGTTACGAGGGTTATAAAGAGACCCAGTACTTC	CASSYEGYKETQYF
NA	TRBJ2-3	17	NA	TRBV7-9	TGTGCCAGCAGCCCGAGGCCGGGACCCCGGCCCACAGATACGCAGTATTTT	CASSPRPGPRPTDTQYF
NA	TRBJ2-5	14	NA	TRBV5-4	TGTGCCAGCAGTCTACAGGGAATCCAAGAGACCCAGTACTTC	CASSLQGIQETQYF
NA	TRBJ1-1	15	NA	TRBV19	TGTGCCAGTAAACGGGACGGGGGTTTGGGCACTGAAGCTTTCTTT	CASKRDGGLGTEAFF
few	TRBJ2-7	15	NA	TRBV6-5	TGTGCCAGCAGTCGGGCGTCCAGGGTAATCTACGAGCAGTACTTC	CASSRASRVIYEQYF
NA	TRBJ2-3	13	NA	TRBV20-1	TGCAGTACCCTCCTAGCGAGAACAGATACGCAGTATTTT	CSTLLARTDTQYF
few	TRBJ2-1	15	TRBD2	TRBV20-1	TGCAGTGCTAGAGATATGATAGCGGGGTATAATGAGCAGTTCTTC	CSARDMIAGYNEQFF
NA	TRBJ2-6	15	NA	TRBV28	TGTGCCAGCAGTTTAGGACAGTCTGGGGCCAACGTCCTGACTTTC	CASSLGQSGANVLTF
few	TRBJ1-1	12	NA	TRBV7-2	TGTGCCAGCAGCTCGGGGTGGGCTGAAGCTTTCTTT	CASSSGWAEAFF
NA	TRBJ2-1	19	NA	TRBV7-6	TGTGCCAGCAGCCCCTCCTTTGGGGGGGGCCACGGCTCCTACAATGAGCAGTGCTTC	CASSPSFGGGHGSYNEQCF
NA	TRBJ2-1	15	TRBD2	TRBV3-1	TGTGCCAGCAGCCTGATGGCGGGAGTTATCAATGAGCAGTTCTTC	CASSLMAGVINEQFF
NA	TRBJ2-5	16	TRBD1	TRBV2	TGTGCCAGCACCCATAGGAGACAGGGACCTCAAGAGACCCAGTACTTC	CASTHRRQGPQETQYF
few	TRBJ2-1	17	TRBD2	TRBV10-3	TGTGCCCTAAATCAGGAGCTAGCGGAGGGGACCTACAATGAGCAGTTCTTC	CALNQELAEGTYNEQFF
NA	TRBJ1-5	14	NA	TRBV12-3/TRBV12-4	TGTGCCAGCAGTGGAAGGACGGCCGATCAGCCCCAGCATTTT	CASSGRTADQPQHF
few	TRBJ1-4	12	NA	TRBV12-3/TRBV12-4	TGTGCCAGCAGTTTACAGAGTGAAAAACTGTTTTTT	CASSLQSEKLFF
few	TRBJ2-7	14	NA	TRBV7-9	TGTGCCAGCAGCTTAGCGGGGGGCGCGAAAGAGCAGTACTTC	CASSLAGGAKEQYF
NA	TRBJ2-1	18	NA	TRBV12-5	TGTGCTAGTGGTTTCCCCATACTAGGGGGATTTGGGTACAATGAGCAGTTCTTC	CASGFPILGGFGYNEQFF
many	TRBJ1-1	13	NA	TRBV6-2/TRBV6-3	TGTGCCAGCAAACAGGACCTAAGCGCTGAAGCTTTCTTT	CASKQDLSAEAFF
NA	TRBJ1-1	15	NA	TRBV6-1	TGTGCCAGCAGTGAAGCAGGGTTGGGGTACACTGAAGCTTTCTTT	CASSEAGLGYTEAFF
NA	TRBJ2-5	13	TRBD1	TRBV10-3	TGTGCCTCCCGACAGGGTAGCAGCGAGACCCAGTACTTC	CASRQGSSETQYF
many	TRBJ1-4	15	NA	TRBV12-3/TRBV12-4	TGTGCCAGCAGTTTATTTAGCCCGGTCCCTGAAAAACTGTTTTTT	CASSLFSPVPEKLFF
many	TRBJ2-1	16	NA	TRBV6-2/TRBV6-3	TGTGCCAGCAGTTACACGGAATCGGGACTTAGGGATGAGCAGTTCTTC	CASSYTESGLRDEQFF
few	TRBJ2-1	17	TRBD2	TRBV19	TGTGCCAGTAGTTTACTAGCGGGAGCCTTTTCCTACAATGAGCAGTTCTTC	CASSLLAGAFSYNEQFF